The clone carrying this T cell receptor beta chain was detected only a few times. Amplification targeted the TCR beta CDR3 regions, with RNA transcripts as the source material. RT-PCR with HTBI primers came first, then second-round multiplex PCR. Via MiXCR, TCRdb re-called the multiplex PCR reads, giving one row per CDR3 protein. Of some 1.1 million distinct CDR3 sequences detected, less than 45% appear once; the ten largest clones hold around 10%. The data are from a study of Graves' ophthalmopathy and Graves' hyperthyroidism. CDR1 is MNHEY, CDR2 SVGAGI, per germline. This CDR3 is built from 16 residues. The germline V and J ends were trimmed by 2 bases and 3 bases, with 17 bases remaining between them.

The TCR comes from an adult man with Graves' hyperthyroidism. The chain employs TRBV6-5 and TRBJ2-7; D possibly uses TRBD1 or TRBD2 (6 bases each). The sample was peripheral blood or thyroid tissue (not recorded which). The CDR3 DNA is TGTGCCAGCAGTTACAATTCGGGGGCTTTTGGCTACGAGCAGTACTTC. It encodes CASSYNSGAFGYEQYF.